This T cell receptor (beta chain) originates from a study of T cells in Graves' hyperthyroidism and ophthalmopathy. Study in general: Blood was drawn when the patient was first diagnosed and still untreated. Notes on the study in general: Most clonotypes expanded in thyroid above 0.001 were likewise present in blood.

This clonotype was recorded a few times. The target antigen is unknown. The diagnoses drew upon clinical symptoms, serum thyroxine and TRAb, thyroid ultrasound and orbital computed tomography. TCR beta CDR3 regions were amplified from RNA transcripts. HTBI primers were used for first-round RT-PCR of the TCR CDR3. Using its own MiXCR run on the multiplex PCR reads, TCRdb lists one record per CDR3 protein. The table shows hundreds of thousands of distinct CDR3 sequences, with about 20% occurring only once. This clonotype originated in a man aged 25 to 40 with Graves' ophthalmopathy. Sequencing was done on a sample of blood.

The CDR3 loop is CASSLNPGAGANVLTF. The CDR3, as DNA: TGTGCCAGCAGCTTAAACCCGGGGGCTGGGGCCAACGTCCTGACTTTC. This rearrangement joins TRBV7-9 to TRBJ2-6, with a weak D call TRBD2 (6 bases). V was pared by 2 bases and J by 2 bases, with 10 bases between. Per the germline V gene, CDR1 is SEHNR and CDR2 is FQNEAQ (reference sequence). CDR3 length: 16 residues.